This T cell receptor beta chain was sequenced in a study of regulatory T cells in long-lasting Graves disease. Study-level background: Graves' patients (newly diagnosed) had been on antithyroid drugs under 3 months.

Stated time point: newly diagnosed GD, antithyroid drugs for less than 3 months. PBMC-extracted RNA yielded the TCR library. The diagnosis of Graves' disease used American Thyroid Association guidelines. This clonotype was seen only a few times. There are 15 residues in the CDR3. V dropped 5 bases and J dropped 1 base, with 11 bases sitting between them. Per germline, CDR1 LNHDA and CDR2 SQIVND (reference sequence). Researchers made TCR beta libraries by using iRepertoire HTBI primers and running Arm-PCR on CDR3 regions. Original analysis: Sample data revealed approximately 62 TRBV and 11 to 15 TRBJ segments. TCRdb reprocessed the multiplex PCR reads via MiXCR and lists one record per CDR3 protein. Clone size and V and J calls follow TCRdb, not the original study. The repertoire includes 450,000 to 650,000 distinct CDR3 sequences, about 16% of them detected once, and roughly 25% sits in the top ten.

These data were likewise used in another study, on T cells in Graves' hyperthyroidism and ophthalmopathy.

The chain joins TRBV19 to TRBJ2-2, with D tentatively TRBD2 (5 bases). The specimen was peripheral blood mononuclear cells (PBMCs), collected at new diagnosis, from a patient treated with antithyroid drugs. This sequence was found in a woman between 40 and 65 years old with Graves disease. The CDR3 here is CASSPFGKNTGELFF. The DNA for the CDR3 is TGTGCCAGTAGTCCCTTCGGGAAGAACACCGGGGAGCTGTTTTTT.